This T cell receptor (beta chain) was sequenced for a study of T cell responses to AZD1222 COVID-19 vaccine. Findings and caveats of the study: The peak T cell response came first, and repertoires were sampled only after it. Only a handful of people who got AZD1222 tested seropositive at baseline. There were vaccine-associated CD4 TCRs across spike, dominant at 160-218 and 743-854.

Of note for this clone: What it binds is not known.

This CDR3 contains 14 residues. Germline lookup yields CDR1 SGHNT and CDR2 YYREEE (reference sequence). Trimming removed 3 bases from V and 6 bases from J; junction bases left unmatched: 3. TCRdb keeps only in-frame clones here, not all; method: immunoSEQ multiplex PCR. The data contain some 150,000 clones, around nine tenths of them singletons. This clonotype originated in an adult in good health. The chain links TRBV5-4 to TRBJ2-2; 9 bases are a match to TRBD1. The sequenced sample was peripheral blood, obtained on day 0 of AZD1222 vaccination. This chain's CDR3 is CASSSTGGSGELFF. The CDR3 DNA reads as TGTGCCAGCAGCTCGACAGGGGGGTCCGGGGAGCTGTTTTTT.